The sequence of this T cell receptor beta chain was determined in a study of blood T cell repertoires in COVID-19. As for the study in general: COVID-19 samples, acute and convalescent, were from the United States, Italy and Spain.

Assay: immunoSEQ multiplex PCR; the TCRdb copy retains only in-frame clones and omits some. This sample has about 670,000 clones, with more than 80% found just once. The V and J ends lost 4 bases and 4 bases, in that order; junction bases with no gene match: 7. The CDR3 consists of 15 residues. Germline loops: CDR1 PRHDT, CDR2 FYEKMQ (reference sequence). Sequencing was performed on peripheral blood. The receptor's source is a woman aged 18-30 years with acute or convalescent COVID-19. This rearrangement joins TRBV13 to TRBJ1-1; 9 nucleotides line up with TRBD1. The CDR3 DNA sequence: TGTGCCAGCAGCTACGGACAGGGGCTCGGCACTGAAGCTTTCTTT. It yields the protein CASSYGQGLGTEAFF.